Shown below are 3 T cell receptor beta chains from a single sample sequenced in a study of technical replicates of blood from a few donors. Profiled with immunoSEQ multiplex PCR; TCRdb holds only in-frame clones, not every one. The sample holds over 85,000 clones, 90% to 96% seen once. The specimen was T cells isolated from PBMCs. Receptors were obtained from a human donor in good health.

The rearrangement joins TRBV30 to TRBJ2-3; 8 bases match TRBD2. The CDR3 is 16 residues long. V lost 2 bases, J lost 4 bases, and 11 bases stayed unmatched. Looked up from germline, CDR1 is GTSNPN and CDR2 is SVGIG (reference sequence). This chain's CDR3 is CAWSHTSGQRSDTQYF. The CDR3 nucleotides read TGTGCCTGGAGTCACACTAGCGGTCAAAGGTCAGATACGCAGTATTTT.

This chain uses TRBV14 with TRBJ1-2; TRBD1 is a possible D gene (5 bases). The CDR3 extends over 15 amino acids. Between the trimmed V and J ends, which lost 1 base and 3 bases, there was a span of 12 bases. Germline-derived CDR1 and CDR2 are SGHDN and FVKESK. CDR3 loop: CASSQGSQGYYGYTF. CDR3 bases: TGTGCCAGCAGCCAAGGGTCCCAGGGTTACTATGGCTACACCTTC.

V usage is TRBV28 and J usage is TRBJ2-7; 8 bases line up with TRBD1. The V gene's germline CDR1 is MDHEN and CDR2 SYDVKM. Trimming at V came to 1 base and at J to 3 bases, leaving 5 bases not matched to a gene. The CDR3 spans 15 residues. The CDR3 DNA reads TGTGCCAGCAGTTTATTCTCAGGGGGCAGCTACGAGCAGTACTTC. Protein product: CASSLFSGGSYEQYF.